The clone carrying this TCR beta chain came up a few times. Preparation of the TCRbeta library was carried out with unique molecular identifiers. In TCRdb, the PCR reads were re-called with MiXCR into one record per CDR3 protein. The data show hundreds of thousands of distinct CDR3 sequences, with almost 10% seen just once and over 9% held by the top ten. This entry comes from a study of T-cell reconstitution after alpha-beta-depleted transplantation in children. This CDR3 contains 15 residues. Trimming removed 10 bases from V and 0 bases from J; junction bases left unmatched: 11. The sample was PBMCs from the stem cell graft donor, taken from the stem cell graft. This chain joins TRBV12-3 or TRBV12-4 and TRBJ1-1; TRBD1 matches at 7 bases. The clonotype was recovered from a human donor who donated a stem cell graft to a child with SCID. The CDR3: CATRLDRELNTEAFF. CDR3 nucleotides: TGTGCCACCAGATTAGACAGGGAATTGAACACTGAAGCTTTCTTT.